At least ten counts were recorded for the clone carrying this TCR beta chain. Its specificity is unknown. Sequence at one end of the junction differs from germline and may be a read error. The CDR3 consists of 13 residues. From germline, CDR1 is MNHNY and CDR2 SVGAGI (reference sequence). This specimen comes from a study of response to subunit inactivated influenza vaccine. Regarding the study as a whole: Seasonal influenza vaccination, on each occasion, was suggested by the authors to recruit few new T cells.

One entry per CDR3 protein results from TCRdb running MiXCR on the RT-PCR reads. This sample has around 850,000 distinct CDR3 sequences, with 15% to 20% found just once. This clonotype was sampled from a man in his fifties or sixties who received an inactivated influenza vaccine. This sample comprised PBMCs from blood, obtained less than 6 days after vaccination. The chain recombines TRBV6-6 with TRBJ2-7, with D uncertain. CDR3 sequence reads: CATSPRISHEQYF. Here the CDR3 DNA reads TGTGCCACGTCTCCCCGGATCTCCCACGAGCAGTACTTC.